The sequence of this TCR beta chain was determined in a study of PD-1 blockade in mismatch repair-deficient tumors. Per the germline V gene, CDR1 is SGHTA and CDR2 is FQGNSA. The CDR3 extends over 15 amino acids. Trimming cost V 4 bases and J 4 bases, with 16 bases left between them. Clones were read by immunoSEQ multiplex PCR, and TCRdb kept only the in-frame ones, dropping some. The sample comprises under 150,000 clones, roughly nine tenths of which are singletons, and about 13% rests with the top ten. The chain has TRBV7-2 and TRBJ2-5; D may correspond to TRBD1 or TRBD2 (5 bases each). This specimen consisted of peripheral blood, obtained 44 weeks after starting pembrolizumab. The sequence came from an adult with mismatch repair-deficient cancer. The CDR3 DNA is TGTGCCAGCAGCTCCGAATGGGGGTATGGAGAGACCCAGTACTTC. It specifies CASSSEWGYGETQYF.